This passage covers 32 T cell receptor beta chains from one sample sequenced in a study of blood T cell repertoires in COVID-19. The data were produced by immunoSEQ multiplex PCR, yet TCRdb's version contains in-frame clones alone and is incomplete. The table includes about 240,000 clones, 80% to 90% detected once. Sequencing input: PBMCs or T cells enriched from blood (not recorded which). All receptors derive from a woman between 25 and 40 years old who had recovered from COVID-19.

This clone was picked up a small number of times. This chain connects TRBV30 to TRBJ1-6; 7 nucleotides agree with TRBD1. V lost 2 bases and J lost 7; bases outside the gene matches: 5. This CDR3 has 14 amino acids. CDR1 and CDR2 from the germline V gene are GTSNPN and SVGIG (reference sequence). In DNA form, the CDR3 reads TGTGCCTGGAGTAAGGGGACAGACAATTCACCCCTCCACTTT. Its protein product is CAWSKGTDNSPLHF.

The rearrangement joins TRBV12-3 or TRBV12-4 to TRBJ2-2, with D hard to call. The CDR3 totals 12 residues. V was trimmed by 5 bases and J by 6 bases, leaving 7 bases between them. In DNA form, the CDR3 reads TGTGCCAGCAGTCCCTCCTCCGGGGAGCTGTTTTTT. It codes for CASSPSSGELFF.

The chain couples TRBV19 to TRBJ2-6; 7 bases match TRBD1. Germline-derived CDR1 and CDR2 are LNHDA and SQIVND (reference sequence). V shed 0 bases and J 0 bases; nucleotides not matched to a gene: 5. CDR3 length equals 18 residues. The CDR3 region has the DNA TGTGCCAGTAGTATAGAGGCAGGGGGATACTCTGGGGCCAACGTCCTGACTTTC. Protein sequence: CASSIEAGGYSGANVLTF.

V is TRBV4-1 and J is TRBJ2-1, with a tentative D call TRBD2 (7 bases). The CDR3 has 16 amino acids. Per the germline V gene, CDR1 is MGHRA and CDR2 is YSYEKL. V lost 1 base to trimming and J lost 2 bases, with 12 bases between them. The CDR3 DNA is TGCGCCAGCAGCCAAGGGGGGGGGCGGACCTACAATGAGCAGTTCTTC. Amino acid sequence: CASSQGGGRTYNEQFF.

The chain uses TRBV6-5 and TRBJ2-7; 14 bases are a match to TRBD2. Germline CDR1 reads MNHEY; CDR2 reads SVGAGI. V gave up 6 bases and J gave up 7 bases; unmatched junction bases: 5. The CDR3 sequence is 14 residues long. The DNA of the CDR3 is TGTGCCAGCAGCCGACTAGCGGGAGGGCGAGAGCAGTACTTC. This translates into CASSRLAGGREQYF.

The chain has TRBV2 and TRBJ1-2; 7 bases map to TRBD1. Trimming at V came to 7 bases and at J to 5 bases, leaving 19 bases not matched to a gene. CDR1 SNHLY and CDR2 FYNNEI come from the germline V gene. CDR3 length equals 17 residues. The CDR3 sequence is CASIQARTGKTLYGYTF. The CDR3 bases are TGTGCCAGCATCCAAGCACGGACAGGCAAGACCCTTTATGGCTACACCTTC.

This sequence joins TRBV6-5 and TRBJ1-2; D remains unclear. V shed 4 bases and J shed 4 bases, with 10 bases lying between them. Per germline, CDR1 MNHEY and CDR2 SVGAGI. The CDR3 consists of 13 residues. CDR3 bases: TGTGCCAGCAGTTTGACAACCCTCTATGGCTACACCTTC. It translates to CASSLTTLYGYTF.

CDR3: CASSIAGGSEQYF. The DNA of the CDR3 is TGTGCCAGTAGTATAGCGGGAGGTTCCGAGCAGTACTTC. The chain is built from TRBV19 and TRBJ2-7; 7 bases line up with TRBD2. J lost 6 bases, V lost 1 base, and 3 bases had no gene match. Germline V gives CDR1 LNHDA, CDR2 SQIVND (reference sequence). This CDR3 is built from 13 residues.

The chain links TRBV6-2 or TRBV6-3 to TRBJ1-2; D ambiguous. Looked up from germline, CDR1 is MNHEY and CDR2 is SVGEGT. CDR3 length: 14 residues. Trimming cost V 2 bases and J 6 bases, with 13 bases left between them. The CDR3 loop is CASSYVPGWDGYTF. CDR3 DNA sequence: TGTGCCAGCAGTTACGTTCCCGGGTGGGATGGCTACACCTTC.

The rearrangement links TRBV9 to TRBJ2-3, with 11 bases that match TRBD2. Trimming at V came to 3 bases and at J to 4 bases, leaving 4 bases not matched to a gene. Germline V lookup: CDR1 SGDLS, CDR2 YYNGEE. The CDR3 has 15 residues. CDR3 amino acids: CASSALAGAADTQYF. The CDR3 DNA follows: TGTGCCAGCAGCGCACTAGCGGGAGCAGCAGATACGCAGTATTTT.

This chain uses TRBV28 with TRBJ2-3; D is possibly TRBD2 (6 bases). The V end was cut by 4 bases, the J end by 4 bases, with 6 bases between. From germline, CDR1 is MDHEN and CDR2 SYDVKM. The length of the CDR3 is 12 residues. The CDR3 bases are TGTGCCAGCAGTTCGGGGGCAGATACGCAGTATTTT. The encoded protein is CASSSGADTQYF.

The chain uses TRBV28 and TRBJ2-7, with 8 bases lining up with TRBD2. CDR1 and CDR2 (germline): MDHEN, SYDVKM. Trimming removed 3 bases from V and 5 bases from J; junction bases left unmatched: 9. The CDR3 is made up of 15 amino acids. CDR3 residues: CASSFSSGIIHEQYF. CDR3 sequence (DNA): TGTGCCAGCAGTTTTAGTAGCGGGATCATCCACGAGCAGTACTTC. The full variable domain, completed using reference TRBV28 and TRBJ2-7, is DVKVTQSSRYLVKRTGEKVFLECVQDMDHENMFWYRQDPGLGLRLIYFSYDVKMKEKGDIPEGYSVSREKKERFSLILESASTNQTSMYLCASSFSSGIIHEQYFGPGTRLTVT.

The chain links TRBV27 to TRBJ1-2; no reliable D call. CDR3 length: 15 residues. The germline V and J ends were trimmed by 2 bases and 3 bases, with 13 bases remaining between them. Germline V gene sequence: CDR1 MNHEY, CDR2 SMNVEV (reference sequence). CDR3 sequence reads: CASSLEPRGDYGYTF. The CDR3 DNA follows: TGTGCCAGCAGTTTAGAGCCACGCGGTGACTATGGCTACACCTTC.

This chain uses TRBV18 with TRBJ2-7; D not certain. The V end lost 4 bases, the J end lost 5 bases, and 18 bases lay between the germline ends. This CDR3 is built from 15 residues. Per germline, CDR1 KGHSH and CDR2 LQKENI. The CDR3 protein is CASSLQPSMPDEQYF. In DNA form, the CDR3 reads TGTGCCAGCTCACTCCAACCATCAATGCCGGACGAGCAGTACTTC.

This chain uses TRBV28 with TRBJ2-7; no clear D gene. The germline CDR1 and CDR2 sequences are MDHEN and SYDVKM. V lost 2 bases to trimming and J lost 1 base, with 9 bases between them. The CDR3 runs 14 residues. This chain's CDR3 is CASSLLGLSYEQYF. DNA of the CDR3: TGTGCCAGCAGTTTACTAGGCCTATCCTACGAGCAGTACTTC.

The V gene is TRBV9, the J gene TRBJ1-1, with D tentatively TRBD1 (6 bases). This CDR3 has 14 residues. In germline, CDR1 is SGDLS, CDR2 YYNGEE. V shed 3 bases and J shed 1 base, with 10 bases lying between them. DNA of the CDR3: TGTGCCAGCAGCGCGGGACATCAGAACACTGAAGCTTTCTTT. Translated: CASSAGHQNTEAFF.

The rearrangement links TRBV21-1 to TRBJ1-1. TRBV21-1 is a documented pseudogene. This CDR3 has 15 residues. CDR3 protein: CASSKDGGGETEAFF. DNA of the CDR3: TGTGCCAGCAGCAAAGACGGCGGGGGCGAGACTGAAGCTTTCTTT.

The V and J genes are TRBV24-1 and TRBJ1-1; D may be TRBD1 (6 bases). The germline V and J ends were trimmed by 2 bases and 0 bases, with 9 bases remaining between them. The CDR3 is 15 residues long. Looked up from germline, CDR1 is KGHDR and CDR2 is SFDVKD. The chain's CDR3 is CATSDSRTVNTEAFF. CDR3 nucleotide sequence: TGTGCCACCAGTGATTCTCGGACAGTGAACACTGAAGCTTTCTTT.

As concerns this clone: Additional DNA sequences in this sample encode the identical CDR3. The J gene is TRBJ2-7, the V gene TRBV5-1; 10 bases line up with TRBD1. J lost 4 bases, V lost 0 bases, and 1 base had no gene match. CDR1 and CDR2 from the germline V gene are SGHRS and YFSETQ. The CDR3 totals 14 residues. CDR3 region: CASSLGQGAYEQYF. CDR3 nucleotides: TGCGCCAGCAGCTTGGGACAGGGGGCGTACGAGCAGTACTTC. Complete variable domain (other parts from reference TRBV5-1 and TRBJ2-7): KAGVTQTPRYLIKTRGQQVTLSCSPISGHRSVSWYQQTPGQGLQFLFEYFSETQRNKGNFPGRFSGRQFSNSRSEMNVSTLELGDSALYLCASSLGQGAYEQYFGPGTRLTVT.

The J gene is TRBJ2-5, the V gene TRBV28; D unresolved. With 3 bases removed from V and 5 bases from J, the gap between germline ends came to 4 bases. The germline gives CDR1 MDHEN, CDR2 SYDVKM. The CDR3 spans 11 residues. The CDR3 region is CASSFLETQYF. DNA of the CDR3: TGTGCCAGCAGTTTCCTCGAGACCCAGTACTTC.

CDR3 region: CASSLSGRSSYEQYF. The CDR3 DNA is TGTGCCAGCAGCTTAAGCGGGAGGAGCTCCTACGAGCAGTACTTC. The rearrangement uses TRBV11-3 and TRBJ2-7; the match to TRBD2 covers 9 bases. Per the germline V gene, CDR1 is SGHNT and CDR2 is YENEEA. The J segment lost 0 bases and the V segment lost 2 bases, leaving 2 bases of the junction unmatched. The CDR3 length is 15 residues.

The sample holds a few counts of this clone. DNA for the CDR3: TGTGCCAGCAGTTACATTTTCGGGACAGGGGACTACGAGCAGTACTTC. This encodes CASSYIFGTGDYEQYF. The chain uses TRBV28 and TRBJ2-7; 10 nucleotides agree with TRBD1. The germline V gene encodes CDR1 MDHEN and CDR2 SYDVKM. The CDR3 covers 16 residues. Germline trimming cut 4 bases from V and 3 bases from J; bases unmatched to any gene: 9.

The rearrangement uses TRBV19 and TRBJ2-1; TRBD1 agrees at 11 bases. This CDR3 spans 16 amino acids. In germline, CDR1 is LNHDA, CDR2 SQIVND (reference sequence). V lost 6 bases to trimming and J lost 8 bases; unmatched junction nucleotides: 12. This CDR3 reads CASRRGQGAGGDEQFF. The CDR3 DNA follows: TGTGCCAGTAGACGAGGACAGGGGGCGGGAGGAGATGAGCAGTTCTTC.

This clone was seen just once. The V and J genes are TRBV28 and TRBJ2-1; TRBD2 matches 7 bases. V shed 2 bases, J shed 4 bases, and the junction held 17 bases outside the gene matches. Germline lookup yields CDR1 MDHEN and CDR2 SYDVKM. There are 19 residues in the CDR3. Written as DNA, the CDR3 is TGTGCCAGCAGTTTAAGCCCGGGAGGCTCCGGGACTTTATACAATGAGCAGTTCTTC. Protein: CASSLSPGGSGTLYNEQFF.

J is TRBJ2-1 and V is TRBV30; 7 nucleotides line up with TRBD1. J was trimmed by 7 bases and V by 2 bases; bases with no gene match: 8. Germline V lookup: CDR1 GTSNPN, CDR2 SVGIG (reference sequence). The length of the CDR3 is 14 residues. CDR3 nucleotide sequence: TGTGCCTGGAGTTTTGGAGACAGGGAAAATGAGCAGTTCTTC. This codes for CAWSFGDRENEQFF.

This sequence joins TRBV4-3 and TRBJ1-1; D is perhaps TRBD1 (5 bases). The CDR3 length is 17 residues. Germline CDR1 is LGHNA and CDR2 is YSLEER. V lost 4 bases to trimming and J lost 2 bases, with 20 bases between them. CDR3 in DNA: TGCGCCAGCAGCCCGGGGGTCTTCAGGGCCTCCAACACTGAAGCTTTCTTT. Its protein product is CASSPGVFRASNTEAFF.

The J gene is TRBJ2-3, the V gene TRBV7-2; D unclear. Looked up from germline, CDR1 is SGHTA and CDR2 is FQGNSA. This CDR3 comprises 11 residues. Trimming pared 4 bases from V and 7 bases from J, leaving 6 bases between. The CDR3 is CASSSQNTQYF. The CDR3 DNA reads TGTGCCAGCAGCTCCCAGAATACGCAGTATTTT.

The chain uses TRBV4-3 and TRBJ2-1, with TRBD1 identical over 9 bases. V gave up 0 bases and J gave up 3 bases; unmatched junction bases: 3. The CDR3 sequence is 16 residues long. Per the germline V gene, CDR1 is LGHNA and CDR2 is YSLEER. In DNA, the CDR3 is TGCGCCAGCAGCCAAGACCGGGACAGGGTCTACAATGAGCAGTTCTTC. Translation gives CASSQDRDRVYNEQFF.

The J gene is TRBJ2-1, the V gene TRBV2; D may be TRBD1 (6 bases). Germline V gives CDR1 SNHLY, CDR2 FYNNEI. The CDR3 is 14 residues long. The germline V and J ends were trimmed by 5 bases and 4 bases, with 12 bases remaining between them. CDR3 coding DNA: TGTGCCAGCAGTTTCCAGGGGTCGTACAATGAGCAGTTCTTC. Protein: CASSFQGSYNEQFF.

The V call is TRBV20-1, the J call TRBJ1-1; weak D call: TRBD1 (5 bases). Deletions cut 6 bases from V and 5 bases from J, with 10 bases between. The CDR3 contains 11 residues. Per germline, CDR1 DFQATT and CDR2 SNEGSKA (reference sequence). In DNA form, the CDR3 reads TGCAGTGCCCCGGGGGAGACTGAAGCTTTCTTT. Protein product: CSAPGETEAFF.

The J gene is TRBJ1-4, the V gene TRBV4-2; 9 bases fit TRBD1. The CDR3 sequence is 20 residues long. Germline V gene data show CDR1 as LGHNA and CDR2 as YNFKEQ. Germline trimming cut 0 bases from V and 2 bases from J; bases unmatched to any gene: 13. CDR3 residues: CASSQDLGQGRLMTNEKLFF. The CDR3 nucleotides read TGTGCCAGCAGCCAAGATCTGGGACAGGGAAGGCTAATGACTAATGAAAAACTGTTTTTT.

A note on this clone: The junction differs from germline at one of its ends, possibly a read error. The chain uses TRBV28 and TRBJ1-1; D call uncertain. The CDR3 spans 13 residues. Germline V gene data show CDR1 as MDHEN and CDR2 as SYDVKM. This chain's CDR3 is CASSWTFDTGAFF. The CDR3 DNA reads TGTGCCAGCAGTTGGACTTTCGACACTGGAGCTTTCTTT.